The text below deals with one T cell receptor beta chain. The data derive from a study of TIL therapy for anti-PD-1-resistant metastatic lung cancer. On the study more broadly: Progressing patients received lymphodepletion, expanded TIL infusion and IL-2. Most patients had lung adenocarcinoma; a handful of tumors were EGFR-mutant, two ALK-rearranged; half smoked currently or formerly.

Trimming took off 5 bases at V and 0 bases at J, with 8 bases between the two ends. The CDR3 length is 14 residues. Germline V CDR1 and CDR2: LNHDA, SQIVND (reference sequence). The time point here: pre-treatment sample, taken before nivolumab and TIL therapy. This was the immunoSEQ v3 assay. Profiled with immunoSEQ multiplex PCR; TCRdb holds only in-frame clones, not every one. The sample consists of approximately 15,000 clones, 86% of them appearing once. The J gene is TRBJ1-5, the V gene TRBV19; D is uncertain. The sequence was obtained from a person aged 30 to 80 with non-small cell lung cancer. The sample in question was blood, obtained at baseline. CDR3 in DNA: TGTGCCAGTAGTTTGGGATATAGCAATCAGCCCCAGCATTTT. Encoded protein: CASSLGYSNQPQHF.